This entry is about one T cell receptor beta chain. The time point here: baseline pretreatment blood. Treatment defined: 15 Gy SBRT to primary tumor, nephrectomy 4 weeks later. This record belongs to a study of radiation and T cells in renal cell carcinoma. The CDR3 is made up of 14 amino acids. Germline CDR1 LGHNA, CDR2 YNFKEQ. V was pared by 7 bases and J by 1 base, with 13 bases between. TCRdb keeps only in-frame clones here, not all; method: immunoSEQ multiplex PCR. The sample carries about 140,000 clones, approximately 82% recorded once. The rearrangement links TRBV4-2 to TRBJ1-1; unclear D gene. The source is a woman between 45 and 60 years old with renal cell carcinoma. The material sequenced was blood, taken from a patient whose treatment included radiotherapy and nephrectomy. CDR3 sequence (DNA): TGTGCCAGCACCAAGGAACGAGAGAACACTGAAGCTTTCTTT. This sequence encodes CASTKERENTEAFF.